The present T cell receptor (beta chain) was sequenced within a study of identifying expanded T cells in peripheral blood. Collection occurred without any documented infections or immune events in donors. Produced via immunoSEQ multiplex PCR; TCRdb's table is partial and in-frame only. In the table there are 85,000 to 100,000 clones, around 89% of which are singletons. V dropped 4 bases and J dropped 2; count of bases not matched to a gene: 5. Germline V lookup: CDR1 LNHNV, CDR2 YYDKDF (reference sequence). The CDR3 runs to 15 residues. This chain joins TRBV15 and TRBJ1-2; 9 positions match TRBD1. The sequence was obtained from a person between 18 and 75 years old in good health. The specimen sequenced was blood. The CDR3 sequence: CATSKPGQGNYGYTF. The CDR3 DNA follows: TGTGCCACCAGCAAACCGGGACAGGGAAACTATGGCTACACCTTC.